This T cell receptor beta chain was recovered during a study of cytomegalovirus exposure and HLA in healthy donors. With 8 bases removed from V and 5 bases from J, the gap between germline ends came to 13 bases. Germline V gene lookup returns CDR1 SNHLY and CDR2 FYNNEI. The CDR3 contains 13 residues. In the PCR, 60 Vbeta and 13 Jbeta primers were used. The repertoire was sequenced with immunoSEQ multiplex PCR; TCRdb's copy has only in-frame clones and lacks some. The top ten clones hold approximately 16% of a sample with about 100,000 clones, over 55% of them seen once. Material: PBMCs. This receptor was identified in a woman between 18 and 30 years old in good health and CMV-seropositive. The genes are TRBV2 and TRBJ2-1; no clear D gene. The CDR3 spells CASFLNLNNEQFF. The CDR3 region has the DNA TGTGCCAGCTTTCTGAATCTAAACAATGAGCAGTTCTTC.